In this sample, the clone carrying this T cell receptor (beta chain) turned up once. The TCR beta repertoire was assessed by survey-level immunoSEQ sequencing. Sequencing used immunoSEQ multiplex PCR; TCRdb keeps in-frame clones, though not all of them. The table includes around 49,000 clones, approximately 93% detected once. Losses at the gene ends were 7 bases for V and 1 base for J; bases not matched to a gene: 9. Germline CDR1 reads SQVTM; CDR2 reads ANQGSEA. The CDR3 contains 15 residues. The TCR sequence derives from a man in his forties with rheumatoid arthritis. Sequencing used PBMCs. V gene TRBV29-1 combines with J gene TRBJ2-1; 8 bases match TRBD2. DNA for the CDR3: TGCAGCGCTCCCGGACTAGCTCGGTCCTACAATGAGCAGTTCTTC. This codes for CSAPGLARSYNEQFF.